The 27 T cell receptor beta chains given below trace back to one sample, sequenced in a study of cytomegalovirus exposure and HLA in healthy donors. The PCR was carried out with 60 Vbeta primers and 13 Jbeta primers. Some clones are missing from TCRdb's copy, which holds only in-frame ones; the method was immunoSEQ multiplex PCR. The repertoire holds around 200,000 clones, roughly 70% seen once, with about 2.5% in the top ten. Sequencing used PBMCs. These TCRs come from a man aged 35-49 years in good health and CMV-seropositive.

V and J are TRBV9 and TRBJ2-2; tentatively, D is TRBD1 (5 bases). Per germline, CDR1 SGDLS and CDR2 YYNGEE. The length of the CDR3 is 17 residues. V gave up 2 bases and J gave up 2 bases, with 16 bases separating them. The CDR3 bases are TGTGCCAGCAGCGTGGGCCCGGTAGGGGCCAACACCGGGGAGCTGTTTTTT. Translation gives CASSVGPVGANTGELFF.

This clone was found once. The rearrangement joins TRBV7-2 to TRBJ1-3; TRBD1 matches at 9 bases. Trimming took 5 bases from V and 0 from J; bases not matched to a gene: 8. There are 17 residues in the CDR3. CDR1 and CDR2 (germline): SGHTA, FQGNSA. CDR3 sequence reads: CASSLTGTGNSGNTIYF. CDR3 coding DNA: TGTGCCAGCAGCCTAACCGGGACAGGGAACTCTGGAAACACCATATATTTT.

As DNA, the CDR3 is TGTGCCAGCAGAGCTACAGGGGGCAGCGGCAATCAGCCCCAGCATTTT. Translation: CASRATGGSGNQPQHF. The rearrangement uses TRBV28 and TRBJ1-5, with 9 bases that match TRBD1. Trimming at V came to 6 bases and at J to 2 bases, leaving 8 bases not matched to a gene. Germline lookup yields CDR1 MDHEN and CDR2 SYDVKM. There are 16 residues in the CDR3.

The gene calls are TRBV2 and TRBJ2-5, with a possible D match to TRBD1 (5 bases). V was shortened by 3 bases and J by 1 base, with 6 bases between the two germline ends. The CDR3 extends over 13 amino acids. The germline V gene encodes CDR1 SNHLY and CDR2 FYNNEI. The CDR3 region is CASSETVQETQYF. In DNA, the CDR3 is TGTGCCAGCAGTGAGACAGTCCAAGAGACCCAGTACTTC.

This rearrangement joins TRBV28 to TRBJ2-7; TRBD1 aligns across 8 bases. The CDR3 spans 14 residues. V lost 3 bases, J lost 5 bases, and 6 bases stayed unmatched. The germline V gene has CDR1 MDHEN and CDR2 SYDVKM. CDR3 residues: CASSFETGVHEQYF. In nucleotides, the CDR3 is TGTGCCAGCAGTTTCGAGACAGGGGTCCACGAGCAGTACTTC.

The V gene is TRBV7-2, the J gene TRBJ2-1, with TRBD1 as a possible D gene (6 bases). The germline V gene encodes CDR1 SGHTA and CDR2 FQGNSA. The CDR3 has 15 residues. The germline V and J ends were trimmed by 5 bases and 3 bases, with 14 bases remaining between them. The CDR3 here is CASSDGTGNYNEQFF. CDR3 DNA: TGTGCCAGCAGCGATGGAACAGGGAACTACAATGAGCAGTTCTTC.

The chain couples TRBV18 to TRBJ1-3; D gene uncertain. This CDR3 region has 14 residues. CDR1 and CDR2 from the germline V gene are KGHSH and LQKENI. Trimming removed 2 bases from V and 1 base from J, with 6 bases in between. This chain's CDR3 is CASSPERSGNTIYF. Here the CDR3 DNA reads TGTGCCAGCTCACCAGAGAGATCTGGAAACACCATATATTTT.

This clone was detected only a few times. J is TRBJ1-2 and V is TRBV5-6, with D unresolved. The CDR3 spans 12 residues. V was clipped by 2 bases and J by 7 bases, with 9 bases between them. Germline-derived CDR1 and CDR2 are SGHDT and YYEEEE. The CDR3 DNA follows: TGTGCCAGCAGCTTTACTCGAGGTGGCTACACCTTC. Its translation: CASSFTRGGYTF.

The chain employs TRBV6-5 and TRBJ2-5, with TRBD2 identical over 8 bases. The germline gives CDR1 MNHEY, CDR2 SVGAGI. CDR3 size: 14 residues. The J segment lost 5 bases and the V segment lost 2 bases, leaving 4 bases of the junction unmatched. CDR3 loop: CASSYDTGGETQYF. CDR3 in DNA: TGTGCCAGCAGTTACGATACGGGGGGGGAGACCCAGTACTTC.

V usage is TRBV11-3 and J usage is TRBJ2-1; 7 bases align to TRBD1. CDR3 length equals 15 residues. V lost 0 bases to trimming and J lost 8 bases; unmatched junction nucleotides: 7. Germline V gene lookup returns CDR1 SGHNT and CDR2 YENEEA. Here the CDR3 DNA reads TGTGCCAGCAGCTTAGAGAACAGGGGTTTTGATGAGCAGTTCTTC. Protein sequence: CASSLENRGFDEQFF.

The CDR3 loop is CASSLGGVGGLYNEQFF. CDR3 sequence (DNA): TGTGCCAGCAGCTTGGGAGGAGTAGGGGGTCTCTACAATGAGCAGTTCTTC. The rearrangement links TRBV5-4 to TRBJ2-1; D possibly corresponds to TRBD1 (6 bases). There are 17 residues in the CDR3. Trimming took off 0 bases at V and 3 bases at J, with 16 bases between the two ends. Germline assignment: CDR1 SGHNT and CDR2 YYREEE (reference sequence). The full variable domain, completed using reference TRBV5-4 and TRBJ2-1, is ETGVTQSPTHLIKTRGQQVTLRCSSQSGHNTVSWYQQALGQGPQFIFQYYREEENGRGNFPPRFSGLQFPNYSSELNVNALELDDSALYLCASSLGGVGGLYNEQFFGPGTRLTVL.

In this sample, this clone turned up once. The CDR3 is CASKPREGDEQYF. For the CDR3, the DNA is TGTGCCAGCAAACCGAGGGAGGGTGACGAGCAGTACTTC. The V and J genes are TRBV2 and TRBJ2-7; 7 bases align to TRBD2. CDR1 is SNHLY, CDR2 FYNNEI, per germline. The CDR3 totals 13 residues. V gave up 7 bases and J gave up 5 bases; unmatched junction bases: 8.

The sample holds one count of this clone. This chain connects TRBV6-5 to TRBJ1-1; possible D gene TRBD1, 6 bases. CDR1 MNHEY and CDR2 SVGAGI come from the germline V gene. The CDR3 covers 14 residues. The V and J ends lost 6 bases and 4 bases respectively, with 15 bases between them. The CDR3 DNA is TGTGCCAGCAGCCAGGGGCCAGGGAGCACTGAAGCTTTCTTT. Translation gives CASSQGPGSTEAFF.

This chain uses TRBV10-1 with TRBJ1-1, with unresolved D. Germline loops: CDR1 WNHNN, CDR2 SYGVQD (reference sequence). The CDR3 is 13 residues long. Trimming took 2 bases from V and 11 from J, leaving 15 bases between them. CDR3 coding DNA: TGCGCCAGCAGTGAGCGTTTCGGCGGCTACGCTTTCTTT. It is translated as CASSERFGGYAFF.

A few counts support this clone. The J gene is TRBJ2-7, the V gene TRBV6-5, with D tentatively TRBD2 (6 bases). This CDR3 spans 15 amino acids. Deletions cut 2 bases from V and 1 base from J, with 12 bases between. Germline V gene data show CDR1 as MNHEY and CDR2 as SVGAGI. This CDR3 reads CASSYAVGGSYEQYF. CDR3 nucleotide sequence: TGTGCCAGCAGTTACGCTGTTGGAGGGTCCTACGAGCAGTACTTC.

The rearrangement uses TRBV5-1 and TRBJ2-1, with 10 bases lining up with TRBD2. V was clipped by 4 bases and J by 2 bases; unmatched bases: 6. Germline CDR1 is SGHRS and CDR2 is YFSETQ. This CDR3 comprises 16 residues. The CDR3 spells CASSLIAGGAYNEQFF. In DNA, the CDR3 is TGCGCCAGCAGCCTGATAGCGGGGGGTGCCTACAATGAGCAGTTCTTC.

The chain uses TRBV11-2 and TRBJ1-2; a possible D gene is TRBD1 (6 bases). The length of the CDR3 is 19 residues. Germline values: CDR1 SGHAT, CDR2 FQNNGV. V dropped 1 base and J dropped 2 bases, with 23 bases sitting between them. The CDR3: CASSLGGAGATLINYGYTF. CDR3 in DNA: TGTGCCAGCAGCTTAGGAGGGGCAGGGGCTACCCTGATAAACTATGGCTACACCTTC. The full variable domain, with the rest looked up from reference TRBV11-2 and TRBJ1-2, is EAGVAQSPRYKIIEKRQSVAFWCNPISGHATLYWYQQILGQGPKLLIQFQNNGVVDDSQLPKDRFSAERLKGVDSTLKIQPAKLEDSAVYLCASSLGGAGATLINYGYTFGSGTRLTVV.

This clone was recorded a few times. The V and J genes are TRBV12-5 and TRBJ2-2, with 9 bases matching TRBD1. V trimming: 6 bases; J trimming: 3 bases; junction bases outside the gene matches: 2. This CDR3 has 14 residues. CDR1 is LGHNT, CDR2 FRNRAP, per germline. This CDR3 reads CASGRTGDTGELFF. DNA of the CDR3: TGTGCTAGTGGCCGGACAGGGGACACCGGGGAGCTGTTTTTT.

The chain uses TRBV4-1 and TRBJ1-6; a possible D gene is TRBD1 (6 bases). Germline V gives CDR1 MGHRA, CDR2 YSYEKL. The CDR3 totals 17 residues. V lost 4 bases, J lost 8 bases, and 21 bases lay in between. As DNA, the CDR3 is TGCGCCAGCAGCCCCGAAGGTCCAGGGGACGCCCATTCACCCCTCCACTTT. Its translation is CASSPEGPGDAHSPLHF.

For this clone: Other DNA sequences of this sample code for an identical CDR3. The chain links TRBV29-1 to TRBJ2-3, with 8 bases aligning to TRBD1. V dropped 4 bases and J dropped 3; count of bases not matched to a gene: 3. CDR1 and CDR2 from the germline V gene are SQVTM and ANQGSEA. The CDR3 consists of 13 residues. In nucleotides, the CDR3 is TGCAGCGTTGGACAGGGGAGGACAGATACGCAGTATTTT. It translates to CSVGQGRTDTQYF.

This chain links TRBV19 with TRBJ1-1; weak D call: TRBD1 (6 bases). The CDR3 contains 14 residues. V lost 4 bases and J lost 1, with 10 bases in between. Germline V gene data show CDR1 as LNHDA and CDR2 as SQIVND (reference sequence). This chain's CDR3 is CASSTGQTNTEAFF. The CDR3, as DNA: TGTGCCAGTAGTACCGGACAGACGAACACTGAAGCTTTCTTT. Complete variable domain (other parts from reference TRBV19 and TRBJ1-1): DGGITQSPKYLFRKEGQNVTLSCEQNLNHDAMYWYRQDPGQGLRLIYYSQIVNDFQKGDIAEGYSVSREKKESFPLTVTSAQKNPTAFYLCASSTGQTNTEAFFGQGTRLTVV.

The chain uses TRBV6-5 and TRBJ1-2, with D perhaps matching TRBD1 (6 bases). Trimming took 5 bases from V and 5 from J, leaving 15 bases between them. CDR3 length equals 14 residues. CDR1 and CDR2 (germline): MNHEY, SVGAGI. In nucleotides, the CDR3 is TGTGCCAGCAGTCTTTACGGGACACAGTATGGCTACACCTTC. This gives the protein CASSLYGTQYGYTF.

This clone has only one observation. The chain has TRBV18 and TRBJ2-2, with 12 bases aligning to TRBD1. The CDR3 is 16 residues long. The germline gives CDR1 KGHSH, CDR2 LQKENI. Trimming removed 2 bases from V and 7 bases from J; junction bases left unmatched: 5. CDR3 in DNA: TGTGCCAGCTCACCAGGGACAGGGGGCAACGGCGGGGAGCTGTTTTTT. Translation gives CASSPGTGGNGGELFF.

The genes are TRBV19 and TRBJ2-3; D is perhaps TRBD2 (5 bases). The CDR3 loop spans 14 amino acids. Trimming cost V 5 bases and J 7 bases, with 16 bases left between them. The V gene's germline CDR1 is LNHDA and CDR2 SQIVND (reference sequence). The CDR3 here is CASSEGQGINTQYF. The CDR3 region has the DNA TGTGCCAGTAGTGAGGGCCAAGGCATAAATACGCAGTATTTT.

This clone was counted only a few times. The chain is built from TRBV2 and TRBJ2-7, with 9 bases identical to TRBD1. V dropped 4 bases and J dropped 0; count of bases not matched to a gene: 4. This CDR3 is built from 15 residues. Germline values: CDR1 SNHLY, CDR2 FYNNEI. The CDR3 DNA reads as TGTGCCAGCAGTGCCCGACAGGGGGGCTCCTACGAGCAGTACTTC. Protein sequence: CASSARQGGSYEQYF.

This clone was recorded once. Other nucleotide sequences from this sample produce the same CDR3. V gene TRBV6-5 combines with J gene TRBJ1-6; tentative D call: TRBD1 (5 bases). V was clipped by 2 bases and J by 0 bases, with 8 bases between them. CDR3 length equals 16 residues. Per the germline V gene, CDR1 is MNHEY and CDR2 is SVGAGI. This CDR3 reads CASSYRGSSYNSPLHF. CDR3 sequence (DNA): TGTGCCAGCAGTTACAGGGGCAGCTCCTATAATTCACCCCTCCACTTT.

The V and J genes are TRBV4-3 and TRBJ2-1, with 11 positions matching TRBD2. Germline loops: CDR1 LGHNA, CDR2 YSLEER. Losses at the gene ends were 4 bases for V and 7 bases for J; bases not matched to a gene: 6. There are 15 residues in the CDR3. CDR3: CASSLNSGGANEQFF. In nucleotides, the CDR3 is TGCGCCAGCAGCCTCAATAGCGGGGGGGCGAATGAGCAGTTCTTC.